There are many counts of the clone carrying this TCR beta chain. Antigen unknown. Researchers took RNA transcripts and amplified the TCR beta CDR3 regions from them. During a first-round RT-PCR of the TCR CDR3, the HTBI primer set was used. MiXCR was run by TCRdb on the multiplex PCR reads, yielding one entry per CDR3 protein. The profile shows about 600,000 distinct CDR3 sequences, more than 13% of them singletons. This sample stems from a study of T cells in Graves' hyperthyroidism and ophthalmopathy. Study summary: Staff took peripheral blood when the initial diagnosis was made, before any treatment began. Study conclusions and caveats: Blood also held most thyroid clonotypes expanded beyond 0.001.

Exclusion of a patient resulted from uncontrolled infection, other autoimmune disease, pregnancy or lactation. Diagnoses were established using clinical symptoms, serum thyroxine and TRAb, thyroid ultrasound and orbital computed tomography. Trimming cost V 2 bases and J 7 bases, with 12 bases left between them. In germline, CDR1 is SGHTA, CDR2 FQGNSA. This CDR3 is 14 amino acids long. This receptor was identified in a woman between 18 and 29 years old with Graves' ophthalmopathy. The sample taken for sequencing was blood. V gene TRBV7-2 combines with J gene TRBJ1-5; D may be TRBD1 (6 bases). The CDR3 coding sequence is TGTGCCAGCAGCTTACAAGGAGGGGGACAGCCCCAGCATTTT. It is translated as CASSLQGGGQPQHF.